Sequencing of this T cell receptor (beta chain) was carried out in a study of blood T cell repertoires in COVID-19. This CDR3 comprises 16 residues. CDR1 is SEHNR, CDR2 FQNEAQ, per germline (reference sequence). The V and J ends lost 5 bases and 7 bases, in that order; junction bases with no gene match: 9. Data came from immunoSEQ multiplex PCR; TCRdb stores just in-frame clones and leaves some out. The sample holds about 57,000 clones, around 80% seen once. This sequence joins TRBV7-9 and TRBJ2-1, with TRBD2 identical over 12 bases. The clonotype comes from a human donor in a cohort sampled during active COVID-19. Material for sequencing was peripheral blood. Here the CDR3 reads CASSPRLAGVPNEQFF. The CDR3 nucleotides read TGTGCCAGCAGCCCCCGACTAGCGGGAGTCCCAAATGAGCAGTTCTTC.